This TCR beta chain originates from a study of cytomegalovirus exposure and HLA in healthy donors. Study in general: Most genotyped donors, 75% to 85% of roughly 400, had Caucasian-associated genetic ancestry. Whole-study results and caveats: In a later analysis, a genetic analysis reported fewer productive-TCR N-insertions in an Asian-associated ancestry cluster than the cohort average. As was reported, the HLA-A and HLA-B alleles of most subjects were accurately predicted from TCR beta sequences.

Researchers ran the PCR with 60 Vbeta and 13 Jbeta primers. Original processing methods: Unique TCR beta chains numbered about 72 million in a later analysis, with roughly 11 million shared. Repertoires were generated with immunoSEQ multiplex PCR, while TCRdb's copy carries only in-frame clones and drops some. V and J calls and clone size are given by that table; D and trimming were obtained from the DNA. The repertoire holds about 170,000 clones, with 80% to 90% as singletons. This clone has only a few counts. Its antigen is still unknown. This receptor was obtained from a man aged 30 to 45 in good health and CMV-seropositive. What was sequenced was PBMCs.

The chain's CDR3 is CASSIRGIEAFF. CDR3 nucleotides: TGTGCCAGTAGTATTAGGGGGATTGAAGCTTTCTTT. This chain connects TRBV19 to TRBJ1-1, with D maybe TRBD1 (6 bases). CDR1 and CDR2 (germline): LNHDA, SQIVND (reference sequence). The CDR3 is made up of 12 amino acids. Trimming cost V 3 bases and J 7 bases, with 9 bases left between them. The variable domain in full, completed from reference TRBV19 and TRBJ1-1, reads DGGITQSPKYLFRKEGQNVTLSCEQNLNHDAMYWYRQDPGQGLRLIYYSQIVNDFQKGDIAEGYSVSREKKESFPLTVTSAQKNPTAFYLCASSIRGIEAFFGQGTRLTVV.